These 4 T cell receptor beta chains were sequenced from one sample in a study of blood T cell repertoires in COVID-19. Method: immunoSEQ multiplex PCR; TCRdb's copy keeps in-frame clones and lacks some. The table includes a few hundred thousand clones, 83% detected once. Sequencing was done on a sample of PBMCs or T cells enriched from blood (not recorded which). Source of these receptors: a woman between 50 and 59 years old who had recovered from COVID-19.

The CDR3 here is CAWTRANEKLFF. Written as DNA, the CDR3 is TGTGCCTGGACTCGGGCTAATGAAAAACTGTTTTTT. The gene calls are TRBV30 and TRBJ1-4; D is uncertain. CDR3 length: 12 amino acids. The germline V gene has CDR1 GTSNPN and CDR2 SVGIG (reference sequence). V lost 4 bases and J 3 bases, leaving 6 bases between the germline ends. Combining the CDR3 with reference TRBV30 and TRBJ1-4 gives the whole variable domain SQTIHQWPATLVQPVGSPLSLECTVEGTSNPNLYWYRQAAGRGLQLLFYSVGIGQISSEVPQNLSASRPQDRQFILSSKKLLLSDSGFYLCAWTRANEKLFFGSGTQLSVL.

The chain combines TRBV5-1 with TRBJ1-2; D is undetermined. Trimming stripped 0 bases from V and 3 bases from J, with 6 bases between. This CDR3 is built from 13 residues. Germline V gene lookup returns CDR1 SGHRS and CDR2 YFSETQ. The CDR3 nucleotides read TGCGCCAGCAGCTTGGAGCCGGACTATGGCTACACCTTC. Residues: CASSLEPDYGYTF.

The chain is built from TRBV2 and TRBJ1-1; no firm D call. This CDR3 is 13 amino acids long. Per germline, CDR1 SNHLY and CDR2 FYNNEI. Deletions cut 2 bases from V and 2 bases from J, with 6 bases between. The chain's CDR3 is CASSENSNTEAFF. The CDR3 coding sequence is TGTGCCAGCAGTGAAAACTCTAACACTGAAGCTTTCTTT.

J is TRBJ2-1 and V is TRBV6-2 or TRBV6-3; 11 nucleotides match TRBD2. The CDR3 runs to 16 residues. Germline V gene sequence: CDR1 MNHEY, CDR2 SVGEGT. V shed 5 bases, J shed 9 bases, and the junction held 12 bases outside the gene matches. Here the CDR3 DNA reads TGTGCCAGCAGTCGGACCGGGACTAGCGGAGGGGGTGAGCAGTTCTTC. Protein product: CASSRTGTSGGGEQFF.